These T cell receptor beta chains were read from a single sample in a study of blood T cell repertoires in COVID-19. Clones were read by immunoSEQ multiplex PCR, and TCRdb kept only the in-frame ones, dropping some. The sample has 130,000 or so clones, about 88% seen once. Sequencing was done on a sample of PBMCs or T cells enriched from blood (not recorded which). These receptors all stem from a man aged 35 to 55 with acute COVID-19. The CDR3 runs from the conserved cysteine through the conserved F or W. Part of the rows lack a size; the others show once, few, many or a class for expanded clones.

V gene	clone size	J gene	CDR3 protein
TRBV19	.	TRBJ2-7	CASSYQRASYEQYF
TRBV29-1	.	TRBJ1-4	CSVRGGGEKLFF
TRBV7-3	.	TRBJ2-3	CASSLTPEGRDTQYF
TRBV4-2	.	TRBJ2-5	CASSQDNRGKEETQYF
TRBV5-1	.	TRBJ2-7	CASSPGGTEGTYEQYF
TRBV28	.	TRBJ2-1	CASSSPGTSGRGIF
TRBV6-6	.	TRBJ2-3	CASTGASVTDTQYF
TRBV9	.	TRBJ2-1	CASSAPGLAGVHEQFF
TRBV9	.	TRBJ1-2	CASSDQLTYGYTF
TRBV27	.	TRBJ1-6	CASSFPFFNSPLHF
TRBV5-1	.	TRBJ2-2	CASSLGGGNTGELFF
TRBV2	.	TRBJ1-1	CASSEGWPGTAEAFF
TRBV6-6	.	TRBJ2-7	CASSPKLYEQYF
TRBV7-9	few	TRBJ1-1	CASSLGGAAEAFF
TRBV19	.	TRBJ1-4	CASSMSPGTNEKLFF
TRBV18	.	TRBJ1-2	CASSPPSPIHGYTF
TRBV29-1	.	TRBJ2-3	CSVEFSPRLAGGTDTQYF
TRBV7-9	.	TRBJ2-3	CASADRQFTDTQYF
TRBV19	.	TRBJ2-5	CASSPRQGEAETQYF
TRBV5-1	.	TRBJ1-1	CASSFAGVNTEAFF
TRBV3-1/TRBV3-2	.	TRBJ1-5	CASSQGQGKSQPQHF
TRBV29-1	.	TRBJ2-4	CSARVSLEAKNIQYF
TRBV3-1/TRBV3-2	.	TRBJ1-2	CASSRTGGNGYGYTF
TRBV10-3	.	TRBJ1-5	CAISAFDREKPQHF
TRBV19	.	TRBJ2-7	CASSMVAGGSYEQYF
TRBV9	once	TRBJ2-7	CASSVYAETYEQYF
TRBV5-4	.	TRBJ2-1	CASSLNSRWEGGPDEQFF
TRBV19	.	TRBJ2-7	CASRPGQGAGEQYF
TRBV9	.	TRBJ1-3	CASSPVRGTGPTGNTIYF
TRBV28	few	TRBJ1-2	CASSLEFYGYTF
TRBV6-5	.	TRBJ1-5	CASTHTDGGNQPQHF
TRBV7-3	.	TRBJ2-1	CASSSTSGAYNEQFF
TRBV19	.	TRBJ1-2	CASSPRQGALYGYTF
TRBV6-6	.	TRBJ2-5	CASREGGGETQYF
TRBV6-5	once	TRBJ1-4	CASSIPTGENEKLFF
TRBV7-2	.	TRBJ2-1	CASSLAYGDEQFF
TRBV24-1	.	TRBJ2-5	CATSTSDQETQYF
TRBV25-1	.	TRBJ1-3	CASSERGQGSPVDNTIYF